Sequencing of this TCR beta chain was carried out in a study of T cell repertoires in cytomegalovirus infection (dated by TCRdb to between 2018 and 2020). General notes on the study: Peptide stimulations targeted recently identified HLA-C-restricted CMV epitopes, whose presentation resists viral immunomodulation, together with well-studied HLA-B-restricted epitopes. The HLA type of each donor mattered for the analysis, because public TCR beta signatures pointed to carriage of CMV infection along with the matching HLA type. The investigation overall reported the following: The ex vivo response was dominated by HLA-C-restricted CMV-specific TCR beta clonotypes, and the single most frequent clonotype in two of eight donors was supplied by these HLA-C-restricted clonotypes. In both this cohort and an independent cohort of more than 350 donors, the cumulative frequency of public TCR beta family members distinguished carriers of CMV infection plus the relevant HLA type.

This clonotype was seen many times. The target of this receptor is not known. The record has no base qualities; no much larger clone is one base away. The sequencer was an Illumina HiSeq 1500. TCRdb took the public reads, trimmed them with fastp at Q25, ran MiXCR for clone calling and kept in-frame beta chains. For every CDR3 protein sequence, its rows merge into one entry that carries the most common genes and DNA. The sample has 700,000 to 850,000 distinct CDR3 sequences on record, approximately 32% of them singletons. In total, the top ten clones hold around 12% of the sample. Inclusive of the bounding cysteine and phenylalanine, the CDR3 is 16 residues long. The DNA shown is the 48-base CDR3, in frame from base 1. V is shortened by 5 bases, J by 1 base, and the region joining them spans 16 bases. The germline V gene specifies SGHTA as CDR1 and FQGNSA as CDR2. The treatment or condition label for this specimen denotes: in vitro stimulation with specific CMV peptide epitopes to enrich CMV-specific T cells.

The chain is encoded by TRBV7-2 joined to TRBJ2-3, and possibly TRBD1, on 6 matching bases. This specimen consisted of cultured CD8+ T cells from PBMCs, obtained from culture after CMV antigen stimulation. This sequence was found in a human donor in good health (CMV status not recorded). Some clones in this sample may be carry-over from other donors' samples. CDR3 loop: CASSQRGGRGTDTQYF. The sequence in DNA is TGTGCCAGCAGCCAGAGAGGGGGACGGGGCACAGATACGCAGTATTTT.